This entry concerns a single TCR beta chain. Its antigen is undetermined. This sample was taken from a study of cytomegalovirus exposure and HLA in healthy donors. At the level of the study: An early release of data contained about 85 million unique TCRs, which came from HLA-typed donors.

In the PCR, 60 Vbeta and 13 Jbeta primers were used. Assay: immunoSEQ multiplex PCR; the TCRdb copy retains only in-frame clones and omits some. Counted here are under 200,000 clones, roughly 90% occurring once; the ten biggest clones make up roughly 1.9%. The length of the CDR3 is 14 residues. The germline V gene encodes CDR1 MNHEY and CDR2 SMNVEV (reference sequence). Trimming pared 4 bases from V and 2 bases from J, leaving 12 bases between. Notes on the study in general: In an earlier analysis, most TCR beta V segments were productive about 87% or about 30% of the time.

This clonotype was obtained from a woman younger than 35 in good health and CMV-seronegative. Sequencing was performed on PBMCs. The rearrangement joins TRBV27 to TRBJ2-7; TRBD1 might be the D (7 bases). The CDR3 here is CASSWAGGTYEQYF. CDR3 nucleotide sequence: TGTGCCAGCAGTTGGGCAGGGGGGACCTACGAGCAGTACTTC.